This T cell receptor (beta chain) was sequenced during a study of blood T cell repertoires in COVID-19. On the study more broadly: Both acute and convalescent COVID-19 samples were obtained from the United States, Italy and Spain. PBMCs, B-cell-depleted T cells, or T cells provided the cDNA or gDNA that made up the material.

In the original analysis: Using reference gene primer amplification, nucleated cell counts were estimated. Only in-frame clones appear in the TCRdb table, and some are missing; sequencing was by immunoSEQ multiplex PCR. The V and J calls and the clone size are those of that table, but D and trimming were determined from the DNA. Altogether under 150,000 clones are present, 88% being singletons, with the ten largest covering under 9%. V was shortened by 5 bases and J by 7 bases, with 9 bases between the two germline ends. CDR3 length: 12 amino acids. Per the germline V gene, CDR1 is SEHNR and CDR2 is FQNEAQ (reference sequence).

The sequence was obtained from a woman aged 70-85 years who had recovered from COVID-19. The chain joins TRBV7-9 to TRBJ2-1, with D unresolved. The sequencing input was peripheral blood. CDR3 sequence (DNA): TGTGCCAGCAGCCAGGCAGATAATGAGCAGTTCTTC. Its protein product is CASSQADNEQFF.